The T cell receptor beta chain described here comes from a study of monozygotic twins with inflammatory bowel disease (dated by TCRdb to the late 2010s). About the full investigation: In total, 28 monozygotic twin pairs made up the full study: 19 Danish pairs, all IBD-discordant, plus nine German pairs, of which four were IBD-concordant and five were IBD-discordant. Disease-associated traits were sought mainly through comparisons between IBD patients and their genetically identical healthy co-twins within discordant pairs. Each individual had, on average, about 151 000 unique TCRalpha sequences and 181 000 unique TCRbeta sequences available for analysis. Summary of the overall study and its limitations: Repertoire similarity did not differ between concordant and discordant twins, possibly due to limited statistical power. Compared with healthy twins, IBD patients shared fewer clonotypes with other individuals, and the difference was most pronounced in patients with signs of disease activity. The analysis was unable to tell different T cell subtypes apart. No single strong signal or clonotype linked to IBD turned up in the results, so the idea that one exists was not supported. IBD patients had lower TCRbeta repertoire diversity, measured by the inverse Simpson index, than their healthy co-twins. Because patients were on differing immunosuppressive treatments, the repertoires may have picked up extra background noise and inter-individual variability.

A roughly 2.5 ml peripheral blood sample was drawn into PAXgene tubes per donor and stored at -80°C. Without any T cell sorting, total RNA was extracted from whole blood using the PAXgene blood miRNA kit on an automated QIAcube. Deep TCRalpha and TCRbeta repertoire profiling with unique molecular barcoding was performed on peripheral blood of monozygotic twin pairs concordant or discordant for inflammatory bowel disease. For every twin pair, smoking habits were documented, and each individual was categorised as a current, former or never smoker. Library generation was performed with 5' RACE. Preparation of each TCR library used around 3,500 ng of total RNA. For each sample, cDNA was synthesized in eight separate reactions using SMARTScribe reverse transcriptase. Unique molecular identifiers containing a 6-nucleotide sample barcode were introduced through template switching during cDNA synthesis. TCRalpha and TCRbeta cDNA was amplified in two nested PCRs of approximately 16 and 10 cycles, and bead purification was carried out after each PCR. Before amplification, the cDNA was treated with uracil DNA-glycosylase and purified using the QIAquick PCR purification kit. The second PCR added Illumina TruSeq-compatible adapters along with sample-specific barcodes. TapeStation and Qubit were used to check library quality and concentration, and approximately 5.5 ng of each library went into the pool. Pooled libraries were sequenced on an Illumina HiSeq2500 single-index Rapid Run with 2 x 100 bp reads and custom sequencing primers. The study's processing was this. MiGEC version 1.2.6 was used for UMI-based consensus assembly to correct PCR and sequencing errors. MiXCR version 2.1.1 was used for V(D)J alignment, clonotype assembly and CDR3 extraction. To normalise gene usage, clonotype sharing and MAIT/NKT TCR abundance, the analysis used the top 1000, 10 000 and 20 000 clonotypes per sample. Diversity was computed as the inverse Simpson index with the vegan R package after downsampling to 27 000 UMIs. Paired Mann-Whitney U tests were applied to discordant twin pairs, with Benjamini-Hochberg correction for multiple testing. The reads underwent TCRdb reprocessing, giving one record for each CDR3 protein sequence and no DNA. TCRdb, not the original authors, processed these V and J calls. The table for this sample records some 150,000 distinct CDR3 sequences. Around 2.4% of the sample lies in the top ten.

Taken from cysteine to phenylalanine, the CDR3 has 13 residues. The nucleotide record is missing. According to the germline V gene, CDR1 reads SGHRS and CDR2 reads YFSETQ. As for this clonotype: It lacks a known antigen.

The receptor was derived from a human donor with ulcerative colitis or Crohn's disease, or a healthy co-twin of an affected twin (not recorded which). The specimen was blood. The sequence joins TRBV5-1 to TRBJ1-5; TCRdb's D call, TRBD1, is unchecked because there is no DNA. The CDR3 region reads CASRRDSDQPQHF.